Described below is a single T cell receptor beta chain sequence and its context. Its antigen is unknown. Base-call qualities are not available, and no considerably larger clone is one nucleotide away. Systemically healthy Caucasian individuals from Russia, approximately 39 in total and aged roughly 6 to 100 years, were included as donors. Each donor gave 9 to 10 milliliters of peripheral blood, collected into EDTA-treated Vacutainer tubes. PBMCs were isolated by Ficoll-Paque density-gradient centrifugation, with at least 6 million obtained per sample. Trizol reagent was used to extract total RNA from PBMCs, with at least 5 micrograms per sample. The percentages of naive CD45RAhigh/CD27high T cells were determined by flow cytometry on a PBMC aliquot from every donor. The data were obtained in a study of blood T cells in healthy people across ages (dated by TCRdb to about 2015). The study in broad terms: Template switching captured roughly one uniquely barcoded TCR beta cDNA molecule per two T cells in model experiments. The donors were divided into four age groups: young (average about 15 years), middle-aged (roughly 42), aged (approximately 64) and long-lived (more than 75). Using the same blood draw, the study looked at two additional independent replicas of 1 million unique cDNA reads for two donors, one aged 18 to 30 and the other aged 80 or older. The study measured age-related changes in TCR beta repertoire diversity using deep sequencing normalized with unique cDNA molecular identifiers. To avoid experimental bias, donors of different ages were randomly spread across the sequencing lanes. Points the paper makes about the study in general: The long-lived group showed more naive CD4+ T cells, fewer expanded clones and increased TCR diversity than the aged group, suggesting age selection. Because the CMV infection status of the donors was unknown, age-related changes in expanded clonotypes may potentially have been confounded. Estimates of total diversity based on one million sequenced T cells were considered lower bounds and underestimates. Conclusive comparison of naive and antigen-experienced compartments was prevented by the profiling of bulk unsorted PBMCs. Observed TCR beta diversity per million T cells fell roughly linearly with age, and a significant reduction was already apparent by age roughly 40. The percentage of naive T cells measured by flow cytometry correlated strongly with observed TCR beta diversity.

The library was produced with 5' RACE. The sequencer listed for this sample is Illumina HiSeq 2500. A second PCR of about 7 to 12 cycles was run with a J-beta primer mix and a sample-barcoded 5' primer. A template-switch 5' adaptor carrying 12 random nucleotides introduced a unique molecular identifier onto each TCR beta cDNA molecule. Each sample yielded at least 3 million CDR3-containing paired-end reads. All of the RNA was converted into first-strand cDNA using the Mint cDNA synthesis kit, with a TRBC-specific oligonucleotide serving as the primer. Following uracil-DNA glycosylase treatment, all cDNA underwent a first 18-cycle PCR with the universal primers M1SS and BC2_uni_R. On the authors' methods: For normalization, 1 million high-quality reads were randomly selected from each sample, with every read carrying a distinct molecular identifier. Instead of being binned into consensus sequences, reads that shared molecular identifiers were thrown out. CDR3 identification, clonotype clustering and error correction used MiTCR with a Q25 quality threshold and the strictest error-elimination algorithm. A nonparametric unseen species model with Euler transformation was used to estimate lower-bound total TCR beta diversity. TCRdb reworked the public reads: Q25 trimming with fastp, MiXCR clone assembly, productive beta chains retained. Identical CDR3 protein sequences are pooled into one entry, listed with their most common genes and DNA. TCRdb assigned the V and J calls; the authors' analysis was not used. This sample comprises over 950,000 distinct CDR3 sequences, 35% to 45% of them detected only once. The top ten clones comprise 13% of the sample.

V loses 6 bases, J loses 4 bases, and the germline ends lie 15 bases apart. The CDR3 goes from the cysteine to the phenylalanine over 14 residues. The only DNA kept is the CDR3, 42 bases in frame from the first base. Per the germline V gene, MDHEN is the CDR1 and SYDVKM is the CDR2. Rearrangement joined TRBV28 to TRBJ1-2; the D gene cannot be named for sure. This receptor was obtained from a man aged 18 to 30 in good health. The specimen was blood. The CDR3 is CASRGTGRVYGYTF. The bases read TGTGCCAGCAGAGGAACCGGACGGGTCTATGGCTACACCTTC.